The sequence of this TCR beta chain was determined in a study of blood T cells in healthy people across ages. This clonotype came up a few times. Its antigen is still unknown. Findings of the study overall: Whereas aged donors had fewer naive CD4+ cells, long-lived donors had more of them and higher diversity.

Together with a sample-barcoded 5' primer, a J-beta primer mix was included in a second PCR lasting about 7 to 11 cycles. A single record per CDR3 protein comes from TCRdb applying MiXCR to the 5' RACE reads. Of some 1,000,000 distinct CDR3 sequences listed, around 25% are singletons. Germline V gene lookup returns CDR1 SGHRS and CDR2 YFSETQ. This CDR3 region has 13 residues. V was trimmed by 2 bases and J by 6 bases, leaving 11 bases between them. These data were also filed under a second study, of T cells of mothers and their children. From that study: Slightly, though not significantly, more overlap was seen in related than in unrelated mother-child pairs. It was observed that no persistent microchimeric T cell clones could be detected.

Source material: blood. The rearrangement joins TRBV5-1 to TRBJ2-5; no clear D. The source is a girl aged 2-9 years in good health. CDR3 loop: CASSFGGDQTQYF. CDR3 in DNA: TGCGCCAGCAGCTTTGGTGGGGATCAGACCCAGTACTTC.